The rows below give T cell receptor beta chains drawn from one sample of a study of blood T cells in healthy people across ages. Each CDR3 protein is one row after TCRdb ran MiXCR on the 5' RACE reads. The sample holds fewer than 800,000 distinct CDR3 sequences, approximately 31% seen once. What was sequenced was blood. These TCRs come from a woman aged 80 or over in good health. The CDR3 runs from the conserved cysteine through the conserved F or W. Fields, in order: J gene, V gene, clone size, D gene, CDR3 DNA, CDR3 protein. A D gene is named only where the DNA matches it firmly. Size tells how often a clone was seen (once, few, many) or the class of an expanded clone, and some rows leave it out.

>TRBJ1-1|TRBV7-2|-|-
TGTGCCAGCAGCCCGCCATTTAGAAACACTGAAGCTTTCTTT
CASSPPFRNTEAFF
>TRBJ2-7|TRBV12-3/TRBV12-4|many|-
TGTGCCAGCAGTTTAGCATACGGCTACGAGCAGTACTTC
CASSLAYGYEQYF
>TRBJ2-1|TRBV29-1|many|-
TGCAGCGTTGATGGGGGTCTGAGCTCCTACAATGAGCAGTTCTTC
CSVDGGLSSYNEQFF
>TRBJ1-1|TRBV3-1|-|-
TGTGCCAGCAGCCCCCTCCCCCCCGCAGGGCGGTGGGCTGAAGCTTTCTTT
CASSPLPPAGRWAEAFF
>TRBJ1-1|TRBV9|few|TRBD1
TGTGCCAGCAGCGTAGATGGGACAGGGAACACTGAAGCTTTCTTT
CASSVDGTGNTEAFF
>TRBJ2-7|TRBV6-1|-|-
TGTGCCAGCAGTGAAAACGGGCGCTGCGAGCAGTACTTC
CASSENGRCEQYF
>TRBJ1-2|TRBV7-8|-|-
TGTGCCAGCAGCTTAGGGATAGGAGGCTATGGCTACACCTTC
CASSLGIGGYGYTF
>TRBJ2-3|TRBV9|-|TRBD2
TGTGCCAGCAGCCCGGGTAGCGGGGGGGCAGATACGCAGTATTTT
CASSPGSGGADTQYF
>TRBJ2-3|TRBV7-2|many|-
TGTGCCAGCAGCTTAGGGGCTAGCGCTTCCTCAAATACGCAGTATTTT
CASSLGASASSNTQYF
>TRBJ2-7|TRBV13|-|-
TGCGCCAGCAGCTCTTCCGGGACCTACGAGCAGTACTTC
CASSSSGTYEQYF
>TRBJ2-7|TRBV27|many|-
TGTGCCAGCGTGGGGTACGGGAACGAGCAGTACTTC
CASVGYGNEQYF
>TRBJ2-5|TRBV5-5|few|-
TGTGCCAGCAGCTTGGAGCCAGGGGGGTGGGAGACCCAGTACTTC
CASSLEPGGWETQYF
>TRBJ2-7|TRBV28|few|-
TGTGCCAGCGAAAACGGGGGGCGATACGAGCAGTACTTC
CASENGGRYEQYF
>TRBJ1-5|TRBV6-2/TRBV6-3|few|-
TGTGCCAGCAGTTACTCTTACCGTCAGCCCCAGCATTTT
CASSYSYRQPQHF
>TRBJ2-7|TRBV10-3|many|-
TGTGCCATCGGCCTAACAGCGGCTACCTACGAGCAGTACTTC
CAIGLTAATYEQYF
>TRBJ1-5|TRBV10-3|-|-
TGTGCCATCAGTGAAGGGATAGGGGGACAGCCCCAGCATTTT
CAISEGIGGQPQHF
>TRBJ2-1|TRBV7-2|many|TRBD2
TGTGCCAGCAGCTCGAGCGGGGCCGGCTACAATGAGCAGTTCTTC
CASSSSGAGYNEQFF
>TRBJ1-5|TRBV2|many|-
TGTGCCAGCAGTGCGGACAGCTACAATCAGCCCCAGCATTTT
CASSADSYNQPQHF
>TRBJ1-1|TRBV20-1|many|-
TGCAGTGCTAGAGCTCCGGGAAGGAACACTGAAGCTTTCTTT
CSARAPGRNTEAFF
>TRBJ2-1|TRBV5-5|many|TRBD2
TGTGCCAGCAGCTTGGCCCCGCGGGGGAGCTCCTACAATGAGCAGTTCTTC
CASSLAPRGSSYNEQFF
>TRBJ1-1|TRBV20-1|many|-
TGCAGTGCTAGTACGACAGCGTCGTCTGAAGCTTTCTTT
CSASTTASSEAFF
>TRBJ2-1|TRBV4-2|once|TRBD2
TGTGCCAGCAGCCAAGGACTAGCGGGGGGGAGGAGTGAGCAGTTCTTC
CASSQGLAGGRSEQFF
>TRBJ2-1|TRBV28|many|TRBD2
TGTGCCAGCAGTTTCAGCGGGACTAGCGGGGGTTATGAGCAGTTCTTC
CASSFSGTSGGYEQFF
>TRBJ1-6|TRBV7-7|-|TRBD1
TGTGCTAGCAGCTTTCGGGACAGTAAGGCTGATTCACCCCTCCACTTT
CASSFRDSKADSPLHF
>TRBJ1-2|TRBV7-3|-|-
TGTGCCAGCAGCTTATTGAGCCGCGAAGGCTGCACCTTC
CASSLLSREGCTF
>TRBJ2-6|TRBV20-1|once|TRBD1
TGCAGTGCCCAAGGGACAGGGGGGAGCTCTGGGGCCAGCGTCCTGACTTTC
CSAQGTGGSSGASVLTF
>TRBJ2-3|TRBV7-2|-|TRBD2
TGTGCCAGCAGCTACTCCGGGGCGGGGGCAGATACGCAGTATTTT
CASSYSGAGADTQYF
>TRBJ1-5|TRBV7-9|few|TRBD1
TGTGCCAGCAGCCGGGAGACAGGGGTATATAGCAATCAGCCCCAGCATTTT
CASSRETGVYSNQPQHF
>TRBJ2-1|TRBV29-1|many|-
TGCAGCGTCCTAGCAGGGGGGCCAAGCGATGAGCAGTTCTTC
CSVLAGGPSDEQFF
>TRBJ2-1|TRBV7-9|many|TRBD1
TGTGCCAGCAGCGGGCCGGGACAGGGGGCCGGCTCTCATGAGCAGTTCTTC
CASSGPGQGAGSHEQFF
>TRBJ1-6|TRBV2|many|TRBD1
TGTGCCAGCAGTGCATTGGAGACAGGGACCGATTCACCCCTCCACTTT
CASSALETGTDSPLHF
>TRBJ1-1|TRBV5-4|many|-
TGTGCCAGCAGCTCGCCAGGGAGTTATTACACTGAAGCTTTCTTT
CASSSPGSYYTEAFF
>TRBJ2-4|TRBV14|-|-
TGTGCCAGCAGCCAAGGGACAGGTCCCTCGGGGGAGCAGTACTTC
CASSQGTGPSGEQYF
>TRBJ1-4|TRBV5-6|many|TRBD1
TGTGCCAGCAGCTCGGACAGGGTGGAAAAACTGTTTTTT
CASSSDRVEKLFF
>TRBJ2-6|TRBV7-2|many|-
TGTGCCAGCGGCCTCCGATGGGGATCTGGGGCCAACGTCCTGACTTTC
CASGLRWGSGANVLTF
>TRBJ1-1|TRBV30|once|TRBD1
TGTGCCTGGAGTTACTTGGACAGGGAGAACACTGAAGCTTTCTTT
CAWSYLDRENTEAFF
>TRBJ2-5|TRBV10-3|-|-
TGTGTCATCCGCGCCGGGACGTCAAAGCAAGAGACCCAGTACTTC
CVIRAGTSKQETQYF
>TRBJ2-5|TRBV15|many|-
TGTGCCACCAGCAGAGGGGGGGGGCCCGGAGAGACCCAGTACTTC
CATSRGGGPGETQYF
>TRBJ1-2|TRBV6-5|many|-
TGTGCCAGCAGCCATCGGTGGGGGGCTGGGGGCTACACCTTC
CASSHRWGAGGYTF
>TRBJ2-7|TRBV28|many|-
TGTGCCAGCAGTTTATCGGACCTAAGGGGCTACGAGCAGTACTTC
CASSLSDLRGYEQYF
>TRBJ2-5|TRBV5-1|many|-
TGCGCCAGCAGTGAGGGGGTCGAAGAGACCCAGTACTTC
CASSEGVEETQYF
>TRBJ2-1|TRBV6-4|-|TRBD2
TGTGCCAGCATCAGACTAGCGGGGGGATCCTACAATGAGCAGTTCTTC
CASIRLAGGSYNEQFF
>TRBJ1-6|TRBV20-1|many|-
TGCAGTGCTAGTGGGGGGCTAGGCAATTCACCCCTCCACTTT
CSASGGLGNSPLHF
>TRBJ1-5|TRBV20-1|many|-
TGCAGTGCTAATCAGCAAAGCAATCAGCCCCAGCATTTT
CSANQQSNQPQHF
>TRBJ2-7|TRBV9|many|TRBD2
TGTGCCAGCAGCCCTTCCGGGACTAGCTTCTACGAGCAGTACTTC
CASSPSGTSFYEQYF
>TRBJ2-7|TRBV10-2|many|TRBD2
TGCGCCAGCAGTGGGGGGGGAGCGGTCGAGCAGTACTTC
CASSGGGAVEQYF
>TRBJ2-7|TRBV6-1|many|-
TGTGCCAGCAGTGAACGAATTGGGTACTACGAGCAGTACTTC
CASSERIGYYEQYF
>TRBJ2-7|TRBV5-1|-|-
TGCGCCAGCAGCTCTAGGGGGTTCGACGAGCAGTACTTC
CASSSRGFDEQYF
>TRBJ2-1|TRBV28|many|TRBD2
TGTGCCAGCAGGACTAGCGGGGTGGGTGAGCAGTTCTTC
CASRTSGVGEQFF
>TRBJ1-5|TRBV2|few|-
TGTGCCAGCAGTGAACAGGTGGGCAATCAGCCCCAGCATTTT
CASSEQVGNQPQHF
>TRBJ1-5|TRBV21-1|-|-
TGTGCCAGCAACACCGCCGAACAGCTCAATCAGCCCCAGCATTTT
CASNTAEQLNQPQHF